This T cell receptor beta chain was recorded in a study of Graves' ophthalmopathy and Graves' hyperthyroidism. Study at large: The study drew peripheral blood at initial diagnosis, before any treatment.

Germline V CDR1 and CDR2: MNHEY, SVGAGI. The V segment lost 6 bases and the J segment 5 bases; nucleotides outside the gene matches: 9. The CDR3 is 14 residues long. This clonotype is labeled medium-sized. The antigen is undetermined. Overall study results and limits: A classifier, a 13-signature model, separated ophthalmopathy from stable hyperthyroidism with about 88% sensitivity and approximately 80% specificity. Progression of ophthalmopathy was predicted by the model with around 68% sensitivity and around 77% specificity.

RNA transcripts were the source from which TCR beta CDR3 regions were amplified. HTBI-primed first-round RT-PCR preceded second-round multiplex PCR. TCRdb analysed the multiplex PCR reads with MiXCR anew, one entry per CDR3 protein. The sample consists of 170,000 or so distinct CDR3 sequences, 30% to 45% of them appearing once. The sequence was obtained from a woman aged 40 to 49 with Graves' ophthalmopathy. Sequenced: peripheral blood. This chain joins TRBV6-5 and TRBJ1-1; 7 bases match TRBD1. The CDR3 loop reads CASSGRQGWTEAFF. DNA of the CDR3: TGTGCCAGCAGCGGTAGACAGGGATGGACTGAAGCTTTCTTT.